Following are 5 T cell receptor beta chains from one sample sequenced in a study of control samples from healthy donors and cancer patients. TCRdb's copy holds only in-frame clones and misses some; the assay was immunoSEQ multiplex PCR. The sample lists more than 65,000 clones; more than 80% were seen once. Sequencing was done on a sample of blood. These receptors came from a man aged 60-69 years in good health.

The genes are TRBV4-1 and TRBJ1-2; tentative D call: TRBD1 (5 bases). Germline V CDR1 and CDR2: MGHRA, YSYEKL. V dropped 1 base and J dropped 2 bases, with 8 bases sitting between them. The CDR3 consists of 14 residues. CDR3 nucleotides: TGCGCCAGCAGCCAAGCCGGGGGGAACTATGGCTACACCTTC. Translated: CASSQAGGNYGYTF.

The chain recombines TRBV6-2 or TRBV6-3 with TRBJ2-2, with 9 bases matching TRBD2. V dropped 6 bases and J dropped 5; count of bases not matched to a gene: 7. The CDR3 totals 15 residues. CDR1 MNHEY and CDR2 SVGEGT come from the germline V gene. CDR3 DNA sequence: TGTGCCAGCAGCCGTAGCGGGAGCTGGACCGGGGAGCTGTTTTTT. It codes for CASSRSGSWTGELFF.

This clone appeared a single time. V and J are TRBV4-3 and TRBJ2-1; D may be TRBD2 (6 bases). The germline gives CDR1 LGHNA, CDR2 YSLEER. There are 18 residues in the CDR3. V was cut by 0 bases and J by 3 bases, with 18 bases left in between. The CDR3 loop reads CASSQDKGGVTDYNEQFF. CDR3 DNA sequence: TGCGCCAGCAGCCAAGATAAAGGCGGGGTAACTGACTACAATGAGCAGTTCTTC.

This chain links TRBV9 with TRBJ2-7; 8 nucleotides match TRBD2. The CDR3 covers 14 residues. Germline V lookup: CDR1 SGDLS, CDR2 YYNGEE. Trimming cost V 2 bases and J 6 bases; bases outside gene matches: 7. The CDR3 loop reads CASSVIGTSGEQYF. CDR3 DNA: TGTGCCAGCAGCGTGATCGGGACTAGTGGCGAGCAGTACTTC.

V usage is TRBV28 and J usage is TRBJ1-2; no clear D gene. This CDR3 is built from 12 residues. V lost 2 bases, J lost 5 bases, and 6 bases lay in between. Germline V lookup: CDR1 MDHEN, CDR2 SYDVKM. This chain's CDR3 is CASSLGYYGYTF. CDR3 DNA: TGTGCCAGCAGTTTAGGGTATTATGGCTACACCTTC.